One and the same sample provided the 7 T cell receptor beta chains below, sequenced in a study of T cells after yellow fever vaccination. MiXCR, applied by TCRdb to the 5' RACE reads, yields one record per CDR3 protein. The sample shows around 230,000 distinct CDR3 sequences, more than 6.5% of them seen only once. The sequences come from CD4+ T cells sorted from PBMCs, collected on the day of the yellow fever booster vaccination. The receptors were sampled from a man aged 25 to 40 who received the YFV17D yellow fever vaccine.

The CDR3, as DNA: TGCAGTGCTAGAGACGGCCCTGAGGGGTCCTACGAGCAGTACTTC. Translated: CSARDGPEGSYEQYF. This chain links TRBV20-1 with TRBJ2-7; D tentatively reads TRBD1 or TRBD2 (5 bases each). V was clipped by 0 bases and J by 1 base, with 13 bases between them. This CDR3 has 15 residues. The germline V gene encodes CDR1 DFQATT and CDR2 SNEGSKA (reference sequence).

This clonotype has a count of ten or more. V and J are TRBV15 and TRBJ2-7, with D possibly TRBD1 on 5 matching bases. Germline CDR1 and CDR2: LNHNV and YYDKDF (reference sequence). V lost 0 bases and J lost 3, with 15 bases in between. The CDR3 has 16 residues. CDR3 DNA: TGTGCCACCAGCAGAGATCAGGGCTTACTATACTACGAGCAGTACTTC. As protein: CATSRDQGLLYYEQYF.

The chain recombines TRBV30 with TRBJ2-4; D unresolved. Per the germline V gene, CDR1 is GTSNPN and CDR2 is SVGIG (reference sequence). The CDR3 loop spans 16 amino acids. V was clipped by 4 bases and J by 0 bases, with 16 bases between them. In DNA, the CDR3 is TGTGCCTGGACCGTCCCCCATATCCTAGCCAAAAACATTCAGTACTTC. It translates to CAWTVPHILAKNIQYF. Full variable domain (outside the CDR3, taken from reference TRBV30 and TRBJ2-4): SQTIHQWPATLVQPVGSPLSLECTVEGTSNPNLYWYRQAAGRGLQLLFYSVGIGQISSEVPQNLSASRPQDRQFILSSKKLLLSDSGFYLCAWTVPHILAKNIQYFGAGTRLSVL.

Many counts were recorded for this clonotype. This chain connects TRBV7-2 to TRBJ2-5, with D perhaps TRBD1 (5 bases). The CDR3 totals 14 residues. The ends were cut back, 0 bases at V and 4 bases at J, with 9 bases in the middle. From germline, CDR1 is SGHTA and CDR2 FQGNSA. The CDR3 protein is CASSLAIGVETQYF. The CDR3 DNA follows: TGTGCCAGCAGCTTAGCGATAGGGGTAGAGACCCAGTACTTC.

This clonotype was seen many times. The rearrangement uses TRBV4-2 and TRBJ2-2; no reliable D call. CDR1 LGHNA and CDR2 YNFKEQ come from the germline V gene. The V end lost 1 base, the J end lost 6 bases, and 12 bases lay between the germline ends. The CDR3 is 15 residues long. CDR3 sequence: CASSQAMRLAGELFF. The CDR3, as DNA: TGTGCCAGCAGCCAAGCAATGAGGCTGGCCGGGGAGCTGTTTTTT.

The chain couples TRBV20-1 to TRBJ2-3; no clear D gene. The CDR3 length is 12 residues. Germline-derived CDR1 and CDR2 are DFQATT and SNEGSKA (reference sequence). The V gene lost 6 bases and the J gene lost 4 bases, with 11 bases spanning the gap. The CDR3 spells CSATTAADTQYF. The CDR3 nucleotides are TGCAGTGCCACAACCGCGGCAGATACGCAGTATTTT.

The chain couples TRBV5-1 to TRBJ1-1; no clear D. V lost 0 bases, J lost 1 base, and 10 bases lay in between. This CDR3 has 15 residues. The germline V gene has CDR1 SGHRS and CDR2 YFSETQ. This CDR3 reads CASSLGGIANTEAFF. CDR3 nucleotide sequence: TGCGCCAGCAGCTTGGGCGGCATTGCGAACACTGAAGCTTTCTTT.